This is a list of T cell receptor beta chains from one sample in a study of cytomegalovirus exposure and HLA in healthy donors. The assay was immunoSEQ multiplex PCR, and TCRdb's table has in-frame clones only and misses some. The top ten hold under 5% of the sample, which has about 150,000 clones, roughly four fifths seen once. The sequenced sample consisted of PBMCs. The source of these receptors is a girl aged 5-17 years in good health and CMV-seropositive. CDR3s include the opening cysteine and the closing phenylalanine or tryptophan. A D gene is named only where the DNA matches it firmly. Clone size appears in some rows only: once, few, many, or a class for an expanded clone.

V	J	size	D	DNA	CDR3
TRBV2	TRBJ2-4	NA	NA	TGTGCCACCAGGGGGGACTCCGCGTCCAAAAACATTCAGTACTTC	CATRGDSASKNIQYF
TRBV4-2	TRBJ2-7	few	TRBD2	TGTGCCAGCAGCCAAGATCTGGAGCGGGGGGGCGGCGAGCAGTACTTC	CASSQDLERGGGEQYF
TRBV18	TRBJ1-1	NA	NA	TGTGCCAGCTCACCTGGAGGGCTGGGGGCTTTCTTT	CASSPGGLGAFF
TRBV9	TRBJ2-3	NA	TRBD2	TGTGCCAGCAGCGTAGGGCGGGGGGGCGCTAATACGCAGTATTTT	CASSVGRGGANTQYF
TRBV11-2	TRBJ1-1	once	NA	TGTGCCAGCAGCTTAAGGGAGACGCGTTTCTCTGAAGCTTTCTTT	CASSLRETRFSEAFF
TRBV6-5	TRBJ1-4	NA	TRBD1	TGTGCCAGCAGTTACCGACCGGAGGGGGCAGGTGAAAAACTGTTTTTT	CASSYRPEGAGEKLFF
TRBV7-8	TRBJ2-3	NA	NA	TGTGCCAGCAGCGCATTCGACAGATCCACTAGCACAGATACGCAGTATTTT	CASSAFDRSTSTDTQYF
TRBV9	TRBJ2-3	NA	TRBD2	TGTGCCAGCAGCCACGGACTAGCTGAGAAAGATACGCAGTATTTT	CASSHGLAEKDTQYF
TRBV7-6	TRBJ2-3	NA	NA	TGTGCCAGCAGCTTAGCACCTCTTGGGACACTACATAGCACAGATACGCAGTATTTT	CASSLAPLGTLHSTDTQYF
TRBV30	TRBJ2-2	NA	TRBD2	TGTGCCTGGAGTGTACTAGCGGGGAACACCGGGGAGCTGTTTTTT	CAWSVLAGNTGELFF
TRBV18	TRBJ1-1	NA	NA	TGTGCCAGCTCACCAGACAGGCTCGGGACCACTGAAGCTTTCTTT	CASSPDRLGTTEAFF
TRBV7-8	TRBJ2-7	NA	TRBD2	TGTGCCAGCAGTGCGACTAGCGGGGGCTACGAGCAGTACTTC	CASSATSGGYEQYF
TRBV7-9	TRBJ1-2	NA	NA	TGTGCCAGCAGCTCCCCAATCACAGGGTACAATGGCTACACCTTC	CASSSPITGYNGYTF
TRBV6-6	TRBJ1-4	NA	NA	TGTGCCAGCAGGGGTTGGGGGCTTAGAGAAAAACTGTTTTTT	CASRGWGLREKLFF
TRBV4-1	TRBJ2-7	few	NA	TGTGCCAGCAGCCAGTGGTCTGCTGAGGAGTACGAGCAGTACTTC	CASSQWSAEEYEQYF
TRBV5-1	TRBJ2-1	NA	TRBD2	TGCGCCAGCAGGCCCGGGACTAGCGGGGGGTCGTACTACAATGAGCAGTTCTTC	CASRPGTSGGSYYNEQFF
TRBV28	TRBJ2-7	NA	TRBD1	TGTGCCAGTACGAGGGCCTTCACAGGGGTGTACGAGCAGTACTTC	CASTRAFTGVYEQYF
TRBV5-1	TRBJ1-1	few	NA	TGCGCCAGCAGCTTGGAGGGGACATTGAACACTGAAGCTTTCTTT	CASSLEGTLNTEAFF
TRBV20-1	TRBJ2-7	NA	NA	TGCAGTGCTACTAACCACGAGCAGTACTTC	CSATNHEQYF
TRBV18	TRBJ2-3	NA	NA	TGTGCCAGCTCACCAAAAAGGGGGGGGCTAGATACGCAGTATTTT	CASSPKRGGLDTQYF
TRBV7-9	TRBJ2-1	NA	TRBD2	TGTTCCAGCAGCTTAGCCTCGGGACTAGTAGGCGGTGAGCAGTTCTTC	CSSSLASGLVGGEQFF
TRBV5-4	TRBJ1-6	NA	NA	TGTGCCAGCAGCTGGGGGTCGGGGGGAAGATCACCCCTCCACTTT	CASSWGSGGRSPLHF
TRBV4-1	TRBJ2-2	NA	NA	TGCGCCAGCAGCCAGTCCAGCGGGTCCGGGGAGCTGTTTTTT	CASSQSSGSGELFF
TRBV11-2	TRBJ1-1	NA	NA	TGTGCCAGCAGCTTCAGTGAAGCTTTCTTT	CASSFSEAFF
TRBV19	TRBJ1-2	once	TRBD1	TGTGCCAGTAGTATAAGGGACAGCTACTATGGCTACACCTTC	CASSIRDSYYGYTF
TRBV6-6	TRBJ1-2	NA	NA	TGTGCCAGCAGTTCTGGGGGGAACTATGGCTACACCTTC	CASSSGGNYGYTF
TRBV19	TRBJ2-5	NA	NA	TGTGCCAGTTTGGACTCCTCCTCGGGGGAGACCCAGTACTTC	CASLDSSSGETQYF
TRBV27	TRBJ2-2	NA	TRBD2	TGTGCCAGCAGTTTCAAGCGGGGCGCCGGCGGGGAGCTGTTTTTT	CASSFKRGAGGELFF
TRBV11-3	TRBJ2-5	NA	NA	TGTGCCAGCAGCTTAGGCCAGGGGTGGAAGACCCAGTACTTC	CASSLGQGWKTQYF
TRBV2	TRBJ2-2	NA	NA	TGTGCCAGCATAAAGGGGCCAACCGGGGAGCTGTTTTTT	CASIKGPTGELFF
TRBV4-1	TRBJ1-2	NA	NA	TGCGCCAGCAGCCCAAAGAGGTTGGACAGCCCAATCTATGGCTACACCTTC	CASSPKRLDSPIYGYTF
TRBV19	TRBJ1-6	once	NA	TGTGCCAGTAGTATAGAGGGCACCACCATTAATTCACCCCTCCACTTT	CASSIEGTTINSPLHF
TRBV2	TRBJ1-5	NA	NA	TGTGCCAGCAGTGCGGAGAATCAGCCCCAGCATTTT	CASSAENQPQHF
TRBV18	TRBJ2-5	NA	NA	TGTGCCAGCTCCCGGGATGGCCGCCAAGGGACCCAGTACTTC	CASSRDGRQGTQYF
TRBV7-9	TRBJ1-1	NA	NA	TGTGCCAGCAGCTTCCGAGTTGACACTGAAGCTTTCTTT	CASSFRVDTEAFF
TRBV5-4	TRBJ1-1	few	TRBD1	TGTGCCAGCAGCGGGGGGACAGGGGTAATGCTCGACGTAGCTTTCTTT	CASSGGTGVMLDVAFF
TRBV7-6	TRBJ1-6	NA	NA	TGTGCCAGCAGCGCGTCCTCGGACAGAAGGGGTTCACCCCTCCACTTT	CASSASSDRRGSPLHF
TRBV6-4	TRBJ2-4	NA	NA	TGTGCCAGCAGTGACTCGAACCTAGCGATTCAGTACTTC	CASSDSNLAIQYF
TRBV2	TRBJ1-2	NA	NA	TGTGCCAGCAGTGGTCGTGCAGGCATTTTTAGCTACACCTTC	CASSGRAGIFSYTF
TRBV11-2	TRBJ2-5	NA	TRBD2	TGTGCCAGCAGCTTAGTTCCGATTAGCGGGCGGGCCCAGTACTTC	CASSLVPISGRAQYF
TRBV6-6	TRBJ2-1	once	NA	TGTGCCAGCAGTTCACTCGGGATACGTCCAGGCAATGAGCAGTTCTTC	CASSSLGIRPGNEQFF
TRBV7-9	TRBJ2-2	NA	TRBD1	TGTGCCAGCAGCCCGGCCCCGGGACAGGACACCGGGGAGCTGTTTTTT	CASSPAPGQDTGELFF
TRBV2	TRBJ1-6	NA	TRBD1	TGTGCCAGCGGAGAGAAGGGACAGGGATCGTTATCCTATAATTCACCCCTCCACTTT	CASGEKGQGSLSYNSPLHF
TRBV15	TRBJ1-1	NA	TRBD1	TGTGCCACCAGCAGAGATAGGAGGGGGCGTGAAGCTTTCTTT	CATSRDRRGREAFF
TRBV9	TRBJ2-2	NA	NA	TGTGCCAGCAGCTCCCAGGGGACCGGGGAGCTGTTTTTT	CASSSQGTGELFF
TRBV27	TRBJ2-7	NA	NA	TGTGCCAGCAGCCCCGGGGTCCTCTACGAGCAGTACTTC	CASSPGVLYEQYF
TRBV19	TRBJ1-5	NA	NA	TGTGCCAGTAGTGTAGGGCAGGGTGTTACGGCCCAGCATTTT	CASSVGQGVTAQHF
TRBV6-5	TRBJ1-2	NA	NA	TGTGCCAGCAGTTACACGGTCACCTACCCCTATGGCTACACCTTC	CASSYTVTYPYGYTF
TRBV11-2	TRBJ2-7	NA	NA	TGTGCCAGCAGCTTGAACAGGGACTACTACGAGCAGTACTTC	CASSLNRDYYEQYF
TRBV10-2	TRBJ1-1	NA	NA	TGCGCCAGCATTTTGAGCGGGTTGGGAGCCACTGAAGCTTTCTTT	CASILSGLGATEAFF
TRBV6-6	TRBJ1-5	NA	NA	TGTGCCAGCAGTTACCCGCGTAGCAATCAGCCCCAGCATTTT	CASSYPRSNQPQHF
TRBV5-4	TRBJ2-7	once	TRBD1	TGTGCCAGCAGCCTGACGGGACAGGGGGCTAACGAGCAGTACTTC	CASSLTGQGANEQYF
TRBV7-3	TRBJ1-1	NA	NA	TGTGCCAGCAGCCGTCAGGCGGGGATGGGGAACACTGAAGCTTTCTTT	CASSRQAGMGNTEAFF
TRBV7-3	TRBJ2-2	NA	NA	TGTGCCAGCAGCTTAACGCCGAGAAATCCCGGGGAGCTGTTTTTT	CASSLTPRNPGELFF
TRBV10-3	TRBJ2-7	NA	TRBD2	TGTGCCATCAGCGGGAGGGACTCCATCAAGCAGTACTTC	CAISGRDSIKQYF